The 21 T cell receptor beta chains in this list originate from one sample, sequenced in a study of beta chain features in type 1 diabetes. The isolated RNA, all of it, was reverse transcribed, so expressed TCRB transcripts were what got sequenced. TCRdb's table, derived via immunoSEQ multiplex PCR, lists solely in-frame clones and lacks some. The table records hundreds of thousands of clones, roughly 16% of them present only once. What was sequenced was naive CD4+ T cells from blood. All receptors derive from a man aged 18 to 35 in good health.

This clone was recorded a few times. The chain recombines TRBV5-1 with TRBJ2-2; the match to TRBD1 covers 8 bases. The ends lost 0 bases at V and 4 bases at J; junction bases unmatched: 2. This CDR3 is built from 15 residues. The germline V gene encodes CDR1 SGHRS and CDR2 YFSETQ. The CDR3 loop is CASSLDRGSTGELFF. The CDR3 DNA is TGCGCCAGCAGCTTGGACAGGGGGAGCACCGGGGAGCTGTTTTTT.

This clone was seen more than once but under ten times. The chain is built from TRBV5-4 and TRBJ2-2; no firm D call. Germline V CDR1 and CDR2: SGHNT, YYREEE (reference sequence). Between the trimmed V and J ends, which lost 4 bases and 1 base, there was a span of 11 bases. This CDR3 is 15 amino acids long. Written as DNA, the CDR3 is TGTGCCAGCAGCCCACCCAACAAGAACACCGGGGAGCTGTTTTTT. It translates to CASSPPNKNTGELFF.

J is TRBJ2-2 and V is TRBV6-6, with 8 bases aligning to TRBD1. From germline, CDR1 is MNHNY and CDR2 SVGAGI (reference sequence). The J segment lost 0 bases and the V segment lost 4 bases, leaving 4 bases of the junction unmatched. This CDR3 contains 16 residues. The CDR3 reads CASSSGQVTNTGELFF. The CDR3 coding sequence is TGTGCCAGCAGTTCGGGACAGGTGACGAACACCGGGGAGCTGTTTTTT.

The chain employs TRBV9 and TRBJ2-5; a weak D match, TRBD2 (5 bases). The J call is uncertain, as TRBJ2-7 better fits the DNA end. This CDR3 spans 16 amino acids. Germline lookup yields CDR1 SGDLS and CDR2 YYNGEE. CDR3: CASSVAADRRGYEQYF. In nucleotides, the CDR3 is TGTGCCAGCAGCGTAGCGGCCGACCGGCGAGGGTACGAGCAGTACTTC.

This clone was counted a few times. This sequence joins TRBV7-9 and TRBJ2-2; the D gene is possibly TRBD1 (6 bases). Trimming left V 5 bases short and J 4 bases short, with 20 bases between. CDR1 SEHNR and CDR2 FQNEAQ come from the germline V gene (reference sequence). The CDR3 runs to 17 residues. The CDR3 nucleotides are TGTGCCAGCAGCACCCATCTTGGGATGACAGGCACCGGGGAGCTGTTTTTT. It is translated as CASSTHLGMTGTGELFF. The full variable domain, completed using reference TRBV7-9 and TRBJ2-2, is DTGVSQNPRHKITKRGQNVTFRCDPISEHNRLYWYRQTLGQGPEFLTYFQNEAQLEKSRLLSDRFSAERPKGSFSTLEIQRTEQGDSAMYLCASSTHLGMTGTGELFFGEGSRLTVL.

This clone was seen a handful of times. This chain connects TRBV2 to TRBJ1-4; TRBD1 matches at 8 bases. The CDR3 is 15 residues long. Germline lookup yields CDR1 SNHLY and CDR2 FYNNEI. After removal of 5 bases from V and 2 bases from J, the junction contained 4 bases not matched to a gene. CDR3 sequence reads: CASSIRTGTNEKLFF. CDR3 nucleotide sequence: TGTGCCAGCAGTATCCGGACAGGGACTAATGAAAAACTGTTTTTT.

This chain's CDR3 is CASSFLQGGQPQHF. The CDR3, as DNA: TGTGCCAGCAGCTTCTTACAGGGGGGTCAGCCCCAGCATTTT. The V gene is TRBV7-9, the J gene TRBJ1-5, with 8 bases that match TRBD1. This CDR3 has 14 residues. Germline CDR1 and CDR2: SEHNR and FQNEAQ (reference sequence). The junction had 4 bases not matched to a gene; V was cut back by 3 bases and J by 6 bases. Full variable domain (remainder filled in from reference TRBV7-9 and TRBJ1-5): DTGVSQNPRHKITKRGQNVTFRCDPISEHNRLYWYRQTLGQGPEFLTYFQNEAQLEKSRLLSDRFSAERPKGSFSTLEIQRTEQGDSAMYLCASSFLQGGQPQHFGDGTRLSIL.

The chain has TRBV11-2 and TRBJ2-2; tentatively, D is TRBD1 or TRBD2 (5 bases each). The CDR3 contains 16 residues. Trimming stripped 6 bases from V and 3 bases from J, with 17 bases between. Germline V gene lookup returns CDR1 SGHAT and CDR2 FQNNGV. The CDR3 DNA follows: TGTGCCAGCAGACGAATTAGGGACGGAGACACCGGGGAGCTGTTTTTT. Translating gives CASRRIRDGDTGELFF.

This clone was seen repeatedly, ten times or more. This chain uses TRBV19 with TRBJ2-4, with no clear D. This CDR3 has 11 amino acids. The germline CDR1 and CDR2 sequences are LNHDA and SQIVND (reference sequence). Trimming left V 6 bases short and J 8 bases short, with 8 bases between. The CDR3 DNA sequence: TGTGCCAGTAGAGGAGAATACATTCAGTACTTC. This sequence encodes CASRGEYIQYF.

The sample holds a few counts of this clone. The chain recombines TRBV18 with TRBJ1-1; 7 bases align to TRBD1. The length of the CDR3 is 17 residues. Germline values: CDR1 KGHSH, CDR2 LQKENI. Unmatched junction bases numbered 10, after V lost 2 bases and J lost 1 base. The CDR3 is CASSPTRGVAENTEAFF. CDR3 in DNA: TGTGCCAGCTCACCAACCAGGGGGGTTGCTGAGAACACTGAAGCTTTCTTT.

This clone has a handful of counts. The CDR3 protein is CASSPAGSYNEQFF. The CDR3 bases are TGCGCCAGCAGTCCGGCGGGCTCCTACAATGAGCAGTTCTTC. The chain is built from TRBV5-1 and TRBJ2-1, with a weak D call TRBD2 (5 bases). V lost 5 bases and J lost 0, with 9 bases in between. This CDR3 has 14 amino acids. Per germline, CDR1 SGHRS and CDR2 YFSETQ.

There are a few counts of this clone. V is TRBV5-4 and J is TRBJ2-2, with no clear D. This CDR3 is built from 17 residues. Between the trimmed V and J ends, which lost 2 bases and 1 base, there was a span of 15 bases. The germline V gene has CDR1 SGHNT and CDR2 YYREEE (reference sequence). DNA of the CDR3: TGTGCCAGCAGCTTTCCTCCTGGAAGAGGGAACACCGGGGAGCTGTTTTTT. This gives the protein CASSFPPGRGNTGELFF.

This clone has a handful of counts. This chain joins TRBV4-2 and TRBJ1-1, with a weak D call TRBD1 (6 bases). The CDR3 contains 15 residues. Trimming removed 4 bases from V and 1 base from J, with 13 bases in between. Germline lookup yields CDR1 LGHNA and CDR2 YNFKEQ. The CDR3 nucleotides read TGTGCCAGCAGCCCGCCAGGGGCCGAGAACACTGAAGCTTTCTTT. It specifies CASSPPGAENTEAFF.

The V call is TRBV18, the J call TRBJ2-1; no reliable D call. Trimming stripped 3 bases from V and 15 bases from J, with 18 bases between. Germline V CDR1 and CDR2: KGHSH, LQKENI. This CDR3 has 13 amino acids. The CDR3 nucleotides are TGTGCCAGCTCACCGGTCGCAGCCCATATCGGGTTCTTC. Translated, it gives CASSPVAAHIGFF.

About this clone itself: The sample holds other DNA sequences that translate to the same CDR3. The chain links TRBV9 to TRBJ2-3, with D hard to call. V lost 0 bases to trimming and J lost 4 bases, with 6 bases between them. This CDR3 is 13 amino acids long. Looked up from germline, CDR1 is SGDLS and CDR2 is YYNGEE. The CDR3 region has the DNA TGTGCCAGCAGCGTAGTGGGTGCAGATACGCAGTATTTT. Translated: CASSVVGADTQYF.

The rearrangement links TRBV4-1 to TRBJ2-7; 11 bases line up with TRBD1. V lost 2 bases to trimming and J lost 3 bases; unmatched junction nucleotides: 6. The CDR3 has 16 amino acids. Germline loops: CDR1 MGHRA, CDR2 YSYEKL. The CDR3 is CASSQNPGTGGYEQYF. CDR3 sequence (DNA): TGCGCCAGCAGCCAAAACCCCGGGACAGGGGGCTACGAGCAGTACTTC.

This sequence joins TRBV14 and TRBJ1-1; TRBD1 matches at 10 bases. Germline V CDR1 and CDR2: SGHDN, FVKESK. The CDR3 extends over 18 amino acids. The ends lost 4 bases at V and 3 bases at J; junction bases unmatched: 14. CDR3 sequence reads: CASSRLSATGGSDTEAFF. The CDR3 bases are TGTGCCAGCAGCCGATTAAGTGCGACAGGGGGCTCGGACACTGAAGCTTTCTTT. Together with reference TRBV14 and TRBJ1-1, the CDR3 gives the full variable domain: EAGVTQFPSHSVIEKGQTVTLRCDPISGHDNLYWYRRVMGKEIKFLLHFVKESKQDESGMPNNRFLAERTGGTYSTLKVQPAELEDSGVYFCASSRLSATGGSDTEAFFGQGTRLTVV.

This clone was seen a few times. The rearrangement links TRBV2 to TRBJ1-2; 11 bases fit TRBD1. The length of the CDR3 is 14 residues. V gave up 6 bases and J gave up 7 bases; unmatched junction bases: 7. Germline CDR1 reads SNHLY; CDR2 reads FYNNEI. The CDR3 loop reads CASSEDRGRFGYTF. DNA for the CDR3: TGTGCCAGCAGCGAGGACAGGGGGCGCTTTGGCTACACCTTC.

J is TRBJ2-3 and V is TRBV29-1, with a tentative D call TRBD2 (5 bases). CDR3 size: 12 residues. V was pared by 5 bases and J by 3 bases, with 9 bases between. Germline CDR1 is SQVTM and CDR2 is ANQGSEA. The DNA of the CDR3 is TGCAGCGTTTCCCGGGATACAGATACGCAGTATTTT. This gives the protein CSVSRDTDTQYF.

The sample holds a few counts of this clone. The chain combines TRBV19 with TRBJ1-2; perhaps TRBD1 as D (5 bases). This CDR3 contains 14 residues. Germline V gene sequence: CDR1 LNHDA, CDR2 SQIVND (reference sequence). V shed 4 bases and J shed 3 bases, with 12 bases lying between them. Here the CDR3 reads CASSTPGGDYGYTF. In nucleotides, the CDR3 is TGTGCCAGTAGTACCCCCGGAGGGGACTATGGCTACACCTTC.

This clone has just a few counts. V gene TRBV7-3 combines with J gene TRBJ1-1; D call uncertain. This CDR3 comprises 13 residues. The germline V gene has CDR1 SGHTA and CDR2 FQGTGA. The V end was cut by 0 bases, the J end by 10 bases, with 12 bases between. CDR3 DNA sequence: TGTGCCAGCAGCTTAACGACCCGAGAAGGAGCTTTCTTT. Translating it yields CASSLTTREGAFF. Full variable domain (rest looked up from reference TRBV7-3 and TRBJ1-1): GAGVSQTPSNKVTEKGKYVELRCDPISGHTALYWYRQSLGQGPEFLIYFQGTGAADDSGLPNDRFFAVRPEGSVSTLKIQRTERGDSAVYLCASSLTTREGAFFGQGTRLTVV.